One and the same sample provided the 5 T cell receptor beta chains below, sequenced in a study of cytomegalovirus exposure and HLA in healthy donors. PCR employed 60 Vbeta and 13 Jbeta primers. The data were produced by immunoSEQ multiplex PCR, yet TCRdb's version contains in-frame clones alone and is incomplete. This table has about 140,000 clones, around 65% appearing once. The specimen sequenced was PBMCs. The receptor set was obtained from a male donor in good health and CMV-seronegative.

This clone has a single count. V is TRBV10-3 and J is TRBJ1-1; D gene unclear. Germline values: CDR1 ENHRY, CDR2 SYGVKD. This CDR3 is 12 amino acids long. Trimming took 6 bases from V and 7 from J, leaving 12 bases between them. The DNA of the CDR3 is TGTGCCATCAGCAACCACAGAGATGAAGCTTTCTTT. Translated, it gives CAISNHRDEAFF.

This chain uses TRBV5-1 with TRBJ2-7; 7 bases are a match to TRBD1. With V trimmed by 4 bases and J by 6 bases, 4 bases remained unmatched. This CDR3 has 12 amino acids. Germline CDR1 and CDR2: SGHRS and YFSETQ. As DNA, the CDR3 is TGCGCCAGCAGCCCGGGACAGCTCGAGCAGTACTTC. Translated, it gives CASSPGQLEQYF.

The genes are TRBV7-2 and TRBJ2-7; 9 bases match TRBD1. Germline CDR1 SGHTA, CDR2 FQGNSA. The CDR3 runs to 14 residues. V gave up 5 bases and J gave up 3 bases; unmatched junction bases: 5. Here the CDR3 reads CASSIGTGLYEQYF. CDR3 nucleotide sequence: TGTGCCAGCAGCATCGGGACAGGGCTCTACGAGCAGTACTTC.

The rearrangement uses TRBV4-3 and TRBJ2-2; 7 bases match TRBD1. CDR1 and CDR2 (germline): LGHNA, YSLEER. This CDR3 has 17 residues. Unmatched junction bases numbered 8, after V lost 3 bases and J lost 1 base. The CDR3 spells CASSHPRTGLNTGELFF. The CDR3, as DNA: TGCGCCAGCAGCCACCCACGGACAGGCCTGAACACCGGGGAGCTGTTTTTT.

A few counts support this clone. This sequence joins TRBV6-6 and TRBJ2-1; D is ambiguous. The V end lost 0 bases, the J end lost 5 bases, and 14 bases lay between the germline ends. CDR1 MNHNY and CDR2 SVGAGI come from the germline V gene (reference sequence). This CDR3 spans 16 amino acids. In nucleotides, the CDR3 is TGTGCCAGCAGTTACTCTCCCGGTTCTTTACACAATGAGCAGTTCTTC. Residues: CASSYSPGSLHNEQFF.